One TCR beta chain is described in this entry. Antigen unknown. UMI-labeled 5' RACE TRB cDNA libraries were prepared from the cells. TCRdb reprocessed the 5' RACE reads and reports one entry per CDR3 protein, with no DNA. This sample contains about 120,000 distinct CDR3 sequences. The data derive from a study of CXCR3-negative and CXCR3-positive naive CD8 T cells. Overall study results and limits: Unlike memory cells, which differed, naive CXCR3-negative and CXCR3-positive cells had similar TRBV-TRBJ usage.

Material for sequencing was naive CXCR3- CD8+ T cells from blood. The subset was: CD45RO-CCR7+CD27+CD95- naive CD8+ T cells lacking CXCR3 (TNR3-). The TCR sequence derives from a human donor in good health. Some clones in this sample may be carry-over from other donors' samples.

This CDR3 is CASSPSGDEQYF. The gene calls are TRBV3-1 and TRBJ2-7; TCRdb proposes TRBD1, but this gene call is untestable without DNA. The CDR3 sequence is 12 residues long. CDR1 is LGHDT and CDR2 is YNNKEL in the germline V gene (reference sequence).